These 27 T cell receptor beta chains were all obtained from the same sample, sequenced in a study of CD8+ T cells in alopecia areata. Reverse transcription of extracted RNA yielded cDNA, which provided the sequencing template. Sequencing used immunoSEQ multiplex PCR; TCRdb keeps in-frame clones, though not all of them. The data contain roughly 97,000 clones, approximately 42% of them singletons. The sequencing sample was made of CD4+ T cells sorted from blood. All receptors derive from a human donor with alopecia areata.

This sequence joins TRBV29-1 and TRBJ1-1; weak D call: TRBD1 (5 bases). The CDR3 has 14 amino acids. Trimming removed 2 bases from V and 5 bases from J, with 15 bases in between. Per the germline V gene, CDR1 is SQVTM and CDR2 is ANQGSEA. CDR3 protein: CSVENQGRVTEAFF. Here the CDR3 DNA reads TGCAGCGTTGAAAATCAGGGAAGGGTAACTGAAGCTTTCTTT.

The chain couples TRBV30 to TRBJ1-2; D is undetermined. Trimming removed 1 base at V and 2 bases at J, with 8 bases between. The germline CDR1 and CDR2 sequences are GTSNPN and SVGIG (reference sequence). CDR3 size: 13 residues. In DNA form, the CDR3 reads TGTGCCTGGAGTGAGTGGGGAAACTATGGCTACACCTTC. Translating gives CAWSEWGNYGYTF.

The rearrangement uses TRBV28 and TRBJ2-3; 7 bases agree with TRBD1. Per germline, CDR1 MDHEN and CDR2 SYDVKM. V was pared by 2 bases and J by 4 bases, with 9 bases of the junction left unmatched. CDR3 length equals 16 residues. The CDR3, as DNA: TGTGCCAGCAGTTTAAGGGCAGGGGGTTATTCAGATACGCAGTATTTT. This sequence encodes CASSLRAGGYSDTQYF.

This clone turned up a few times. This chain links TRBV15 with TRBJ2-1; possibly TRBD2 for D (5 bases). Germline-derived CDR1 and CDR2 are LNHNV and YYDKDF (reference sequence). Trimming took off 0 bases at V and 1 base at J, with 10 bases between the two ends. CDR3 length: 16 amino acids. CDR3 sequence reads: CATSRDNTRSYNEQFF. CDR3 in DNA: TGTGCCACCAGCAGAGATAATACTAGGTCCTACAATGAGCAGTTCTTC.

The V gene is TRBV19, the J gene TRBJ2-7; the D gene could be TRBD1 or TRBD2 (5 bases each). V shed 4 bases and J shed 4 bases, with 20 bases lying between them. The CDR3 consists of 16 residues. Germline V gene sequence: CDR1 LNHDA, CDR2 SQIVND (reference sequence). This chain's CDR3 is CASSSLGGTGRYEQYF. The CDR3 DNA sequence: TGTGCCAGTAGTAGCCTTGGTGGGACGGGGCGATACGAGCAGTACTTC.

The count of this clone is one. The chain employs TRBV5-1 and TRBJ2-3, with D possibly TRBD2 on 6 matching bases. The CDR3 covers 15 residues. Germline V lookup: CDR1 SGHRS, CDR2 YFSETQ. Trimming removed 1 base at V and 3 bases at J, with 12 bases between. The CDR3 DNA follows: TGCGCCAGCAGCTTGAACGGCGGGAAGACAGATACGCAGTATTTT. It codes for CASSLNGGKTDTQYF.

V is TRBV30 and J is TRBJ2-1; 15 bases line up with TRBD2. This CDR3 comprises 12 residues. Germline lookup yields CDR1 GTSNPN and CDR2 SVGIG (reference sequence). V dropped 8 bases and J dropped 7; count of bases not matched to a gene: 0. CDR3 DNA: TGTGCCGGGACTAGCGGGGGGAATGAGCAGTTCTTC. The encoded protein is CAGTSGGNEQFF.

Notes on this clone: Distinct nucleotide sequences in the sample also encode this CDR3. The chain employs TRBV5-1 and TRBJ2-3; tentatively, D is TRBD2 (6 bases). CDR3 size: 14 residues. The germline V and J ends were trimmed by 2 bases and 1 base, with 8 bases remaining between them. Germline CDR1 reads SGHRS; CDR2 reads YFSETQ. CDR3 nucleotide sequence: TGCGCCAGCAGCTTTACGGGGGGCACAGATACGCAGTATTTT. Protein sequence: CASSFTGGTDTQYF.

V is TRBV4-1 and J is TRBJ1-1; 8 bases agree with TRBD1. Germline values: CDR1 MGHRA, CDR2 YSYEKL. The length of the CDR3 is 15 residues. V was clipped by 0 bases and J by 4 bases; unmatched bases: 4. This chain's CDR3 is CASSQEGQVPTEAFF. Here the CDR3 DNA reads TGCGCCAGCAGCCAAGAGGGACAGGTACCCACTGAAGCTTTCTTT.

The chain combines TRBV28 with TRBJ2-3, with TRBD2 matching over 10 bases. Germline V lookup: CDR1 MDHEN, CDR2 SYDVKM. Trimming took 2 bases from V and 0 from J; bases not matched to a gene: 5. The CDR3 is made up of 17 amino acids. CDR3 in amino acids: CASSLPQTSGSTDTQYF. The CDR3 DNA is TGTGCCAGCAGTTTACCTCAGACTAGCGGGAGCACAGATACGCAGTATTTT.

A few counts support this clone. The V call is TRBV4-2, the J call TRBJ2-7, with TRBD2 matching over 8 bases. V was pared by 4 bases and J by 3 bases, with 5 bases of the junction left unmatched. CDR1 is LGHNA and CDR2 is YNFKEQ in the germline V gene. The CDR3 sequence is 14 residues long. CDR3 loop: CASSRGLAVYEQYF. DNA of the CDR3: TGTGCCAGCAGCCGAGGACTAGCCGTCTACGAGCAGTACTTC.

This clone was found a few times. CDR3 residues: CAWSKGSRGGKNIQYF. The CDR3 nucleotides read TGTGCCTGGAGTAAGGGTTCGAGGGGAGGCAAAAACATTCAGTACTTC. The chain has TRBV30 and TRBJ2-4; D may be TRBD2 (6 bases). Trimming left V 2 bases short and J 3 bases short, with 17 bases between. CDR1 and CDR2 (germline): GTSNPN, SVGIG (reference sequence). This CDR3 is 16 amino acids long.

This clone was seen more than once but under ten times. The J gene is TRBJ2-1, the V gene TRBV4-2, with D unclear. Trimming took off 0 bases at V and 8 bases at J, with 11 bases between the two ends. The CDR3 totals 14 residues. The germline V gene encodes CDR1 LGHNA and CDR2 YNFKEQ. The CDR3 reads CASSQDRASDEQFF. The CDR3 nucleotides read TGTGCCAGCAGCCAAGATAGGGCGAGCGATGAGCAGTTCTTC.

There are a few counts of this clone. The V and J genes are TRBV18 and TRBJ2-2; 8 bases agree with TRBD1. CDR1 is KGHSH, CDR2 LQKENI, per germline. With 4 bases clipped from V and 0 bases from J, the junction kept 4 bases outside the gene matches. This CDR3 comprises 16 residues. The CDR3 region has the DNA TGTGCCAGCTCACTAGGACAGGGCGCGAACACCGGGGAGCTGTTTTTT. Encoded protein: CASSLGQGANTGELFF. Complete variable domain (other parts from reference TRBV18 and TRBJ2-2): NAGVMQNPRHLVRRRGQEARLRCSPMKGHSHVYWYRQLPEEGLKFMVYLQKENIIDESGMPKERFSAEFPKEGPSILRIQQVVRGDSAAYFCASSLGQGANTGELFFGEGSRLTVL.

This chain links TRBV13 with TRBJ2-7; D remains unclear. Germline values: CDR1 PRHDT, CDR2 FYEKMQ (reference sequence). V gave up 5 bases and J gave up 6 bases, with 11 bases separating them. The CDR3 is made up of 12 amino acids. The CDR3 DNA reads TGTGCCAGCAGCCCATCCTGGGGCGAGCAGTACTTC. Its translation is CASSPSWGEQYF.

V is TRBV5-1 and J is TRBJ2-7; 9 bases align to TRBD1. CDR3 length: 14 amino acids. Unmatched junction bases numbered 8, after V lost 7 bases and J lost 3 bases. The germline CDR1 and CDR2 sequences are SGHRS and YFSETQ. The CDR3 sequence is CASQTGTGYYEQYF. The CDR3 DNA reads TGCGCCAGCCAAACCGGGACAGGGTACTACGAGCAGTACTTC. The complete variable domain, with remaining parts taken from reference TRBV5-1 and TRBJ2-7, reads KAGVTQTPRYLIKTRGQQVTLSCSPISGHRSVSWYQQTPGQGLQFLFEYFSETQRNKGNFPGRFSGRQFSNSRSEMNVSTLELGDSALYLCASQTGTGYYEQYFGPGTRLTVT.

This clone appeared a few times. The chain combines TRBV29-1 with TRBJ1-2; 8 nucleotides match TRBD1. Looked up from germline, CDR1 is SQVTM and CDR2 is ANQGSEA. The CDR3 runs 14 residues. The junction had 3 bases not matched to a gene; V was cut back by 2 bases and J by 1 base. For the CDR3, the DNA is TGCAGCGTTGAACAGGGGGCGCTTAACTATGGCTACACCTTC. Translating it yields CSVEQGALNYGYTF. Variable domain in full (rest from reference TRBV29-1 and TRBJ1-2): SAVISQKPSRDICQRGTSLTIQCQVDSQVTMMFWYRQQPGQSLTLIATANQGSEATYESGFVIDKFPISRPNLTFSTLTVSNMSPEDSSIYLCSVEQGALNYGYTFGSGTRLTVV.

J is TRBJ2-7 and V is TRBV4-2, with 10 bases that match TRBD2. V shed 0 bases, J shed 5 bases, and the junction held 10 bases outside the gene matches. The CDR3 is made up of 17 amino acids. Germline assignment: CDR1 LGHNA and CDR2 YNFKEQ. Here the CDR3 reads CASSQETGLAGVHEQYF. The CDR3 DNA follows: TGTGCCAGCAGCCAAGAGACAGGGCTAGCGGGAGTTCACGAGCAGTACTTC.

The J gene is TRBJ1-1, the V gene TRBV30; D unresolved. The CDR3 runs 10 residues. With 0 bases removed from V and 10 bases from J, the gap between germline ends came to 6 bases. Germline-derived CDR1 and CDR2 are GTSNPN and SVGIG (reference sequence). The CDR3 DNA sequence: TGTGCCTGGAGTGTACTAACAGCTTTCTTT. Its translation is CAWSVLTAFF.

This chain links TRBV29-1 with TRBJ1-2, with no clear D. V was trimmed by 4 bases and J by 4 bases, leaving 7 bases between them. This CDR3 is 11 amino acids long. Per the germline V gene, CDR1 is SQVTM and CDR2 is ANQGSEA. The CDR3 region is CSVVSSYGYTF. The CDR3 nucleotides read TGCAGCGTTGTGAGCAGCTATGGCTACACCTTC.

V gene TRBV4-1 combines with J gene TRBJ1-2; D gene unclear. Germline CDR1 and CDR2: MGHRA and YSYEKL. The CDR3 runs to 12 residues. V was trimmed by 8 bases and J by 4 bases, leaving 11 bases between them. CDR3 in DNA: TGCGCCAGCTCTGGGTTAGGCTATGGCTACACCTTC. It is translated as CASSGLGYGYTF.

This clone was detected a few times. The rearrangement uses TRBV6-5 and TRBJ1-5; D gene uncertain. Germline CDR1 is MNHEY and CDR2 is SVGAGI. This CDR3 is built from 15 residues. The V gene lost 2 bases and the J gene lost 2 bases, with 10 bases spanning the gap. The CDR3 region is CASSYRRGGNQPQHF. CDR3 nucleotide sequence: TGTGCCAGCAGTTACCGTCGTGGTGGCAATCAGCCCCAGCATTTT.

The V gene is TRBV29-1, the J gene TRBJ2-1; TRBD1 matches 11 bases. This CDR3 contains 17 residues. Germline assignment: CDR1 SQVTM and CDR2 ANQGSEA. The J segment lost 6 bases and the V segment lost 2 bases, leaving 12 bases of the junction unmatched. Here the CDR3 DNA reads TGCAGCGTTGAAAGGACAGGGGGCTTCTCTTTCGGCAATGAGCAGTTCTTC. Amino acids: CSVERTGGFSFGNEQFF.

This chain joins TRBV5-1 and TRBJ2-3, with D perhaps TRBD1 (5 bases). The V end was cut by 4 bases, the J end by 2 bases, with 14 bases between. Germline V gives CDR1 SGHRS, CDR2 YFSETQ. The CDR3 has 15 residues. The CDR3 DNA sequence: TGCGCCAGCAGCGGTGGCTGGGGCTACACAGATACGCAGTATTTT. This encodes CASSGGWGYTDTQYF.

The table lists this clone with a few counts. This sequence joins TRBV14 and TRBJ1-1, with unresolved D. The germline CDR1 and CDR2 sequences are SGHDN and FVKESK. The germline V and J ends were trimmed by 2 bases and 3 bases, with 10 bases remaining between them. The CDR3 has 14 residues. The CDR3 loop is CASSQLRGDTEAFF. CDR3 DNA: TGTGCCAGCAGCCAATTACGAGGTGACACTGAAGCTTTCTTT. Looking up the rest from reference TRBV14 and TRBJ1-1 gives the full variable domain: EAGVTQFPSHSVIEKGQTVTLRCDPISGHDNLYWYRRVMGKEIKFLLHFVKESKQDESGMPNNRFLAERTGGTYSTLKVQPAELEDSGVYFCASSQLRGDTEAFFGQGTRLTVV.

This chain connects TRBV29-1 to TRBJ1-4, with TRBD1 as a possible D gene (6 bases). V lost 6 bases and J 8 bases, leaving 16 bases between the germline ends. This CDR3 has 13 residues. In germline, CDR1 is SQVTM, CDR2 ANQGSEA. Here the CDR3 reads CSVAGGVGEKLFF. CDR3 coding DNA: TGCAGCGTCGCGGGGGGCGTGGGGGAAAAACTGTTTTTT.

In its sample, this clone was seen a few times. The chain couples TRBV19 to TRBJ2-2; D is unresolved. The germline V gene encodes CDR1 LNHDA and CDR2 SQIVND (reference sequence). Trimming removed 3 bases at V and 0 bases at J, with 14 bases between. The CDR3 spans 17 residues. This CDR3 reads CASSMAWSGSNTGELFF. CDR3 DNA sequence: TGTGCCAGTAGTATGGCCTGGTCCGGATCGAACACCGGGGAGCTGTTTTTT. Combining the CDR3 with reference TRBV19 and TRBJ2-2 gives the whole variable domain DGGITQSPKYLFRKEGQNVTLSCEQNLNHDAMYWYRQDPGQGLRLIYYSQIVNDFQKGDIAEGYSVSREKKESFPLTVTSAQKNPTAFYLCASSMAWSGSNTGELFFGEGSRLTVL.